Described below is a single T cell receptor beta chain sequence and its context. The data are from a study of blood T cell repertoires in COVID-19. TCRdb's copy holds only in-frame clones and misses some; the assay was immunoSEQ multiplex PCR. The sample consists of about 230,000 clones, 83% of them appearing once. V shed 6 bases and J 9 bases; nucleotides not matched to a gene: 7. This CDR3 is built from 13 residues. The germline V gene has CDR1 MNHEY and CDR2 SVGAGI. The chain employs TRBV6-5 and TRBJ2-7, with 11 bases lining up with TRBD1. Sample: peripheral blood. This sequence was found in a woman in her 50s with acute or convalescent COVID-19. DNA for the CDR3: TGTGCCAGCAGGAAGGGGACAGGGGGTGGGCAGTACTTC. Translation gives CASRKGTGGGQYF.